Included here is one TCR beta chain sequence, with context. Produced via immunoSEQ multiplex PCR; TCRdb's table is partial and in-frame only. The sample has 340,000 or so clones, roughly 87% seen once. The CDR3 length is 13 residues. V was trimmed by 5 bases and J by 6 bases, leaving 14 bases between them. Germline CDR1 and CDR2: SGHAT and FQNNGV. This specimen belongs to a study of blood T cell repertoires in COVID-19. This chain uses TRBV11-2 with TRBJ2-7; no clear D gene. Sequenced input: peripheral blood. This TCR was sampled from a man in his fifties or sixties with active or convalescent COVID-19. For the CDR3, the DNA is TGTGCCAGCAGCCTACAGCTCAGTGCCGAGCAGTACTTC. Protein product: CASSLQLSAEQYF. Together with reference TRBV11-2 and TRBJ2-7, the CDR3 gives the full variable domain: EAGVAQSPRYKIIEKRQSVAFWCNPISGHATLYWYQQILGQGPKLLIQFQNNGVVDDSQLPKDRFSAERLKGVDSTLKIQPAKLEDSAVYLCASSLQLSAEQYFGPGTRLTVT.